One and the same sample provided the 4 T cell receptor beta chains below, sequenced in a study of persistence of HIV-infected CD4 T cells. The libraries were made with immunoSEQ version 4 in survey mode. Measured with immunoSEQ multiplex PCR; TCRdb has only the in-frame clones, and not every one. The sample holds roughly 43,000 clones, 89% seen once. These TCRs' antigens remain unknown. Anti-CD3/anti-CD28 beads served as a nonspecific positive control stimulus. Sorting of responding CD4+ T cells relied on upregulated CD40 ligand together with CD69. Sequencing was performed on CD4+ T cells sorted from PBMCs after roughly 18-hour stimulation, taken from a patient who received antiretroviral therapy. These receptors were collected from an adult man with HIV who was CMV-seropositive.

The rearrangement uses TRBV6-5 and TRBJ1-1; TRBD1 agrees at 7 bases. The junction had 8 bases not matched to a gene; V was cut back by 7 bases and J by 0 bases. Germline V CDR1 and CDR2: MNHEY, SVGAGI. The CDR3 is made up of 15 amino acids. The CDR3 protein is CASTPSTGVNTEAFF. Written as DNA, the CDR3 is TGTGCCAGCACCCCATCTACAGGGGTGAACACTGAAGCTTTCTTT.

The rearrangement joins TRBV18 to TRBJ2-1; D call uncertain. V shed 6 bases and J shed 9 bases, with 18 bases lying between them. The germline gives CDR1 KGHSH, CDR2 LQKENI. The CDR3 extends over 14 amino acids. Here the CDR3 DNA reads TGTGCCAGCTCCCACGGGCCAGATGGTGGTGAGCAGTTCTTC. It is translated as CASSHGPDGGEQFF. Looking up the rest from reference TRBV18 and TRBJ2-1 gives the full variable domain: NAGVMQNPRHLVRRRGQEARLRCSPMKGHSHVYWYRQLPEEGLKFMVYLQKENIIDESGMPKERFSAEFPKEGPSILRIQQVVRGDSAAYFCASSHGPDGGEQFFGPGTRLTVL.

The V gene is TRBV6-5, the J gene TRBJ1-3; D remains ambiguous. Trimming stripped 0 bases from V and 0 bases from J, with 9 bases between. CDR1 is MNHEY, CDR2 SVGAGI, per germline. The length of the CDR3 is 16 residues. CDR3 sequence (DNA): TGTGCCAGCAGTTACTCATCAAAGATCTCTGGAAACACCATATATTTT. Its translation: CASSYSSKISGNTIYF.

V and J are TRBV5-4 and TRBJ1-1; tentative D call: TRBD1 (6 bases). Trimming stripped 3 bases from V and 5 bases from J, with 14 bases between. Germline lookup yields CDR1 SGHNT and CDR2 YYREEE (reference sequence). The CDR3 runs 14 residues. This chain's CDR3 is CASSSVQGFTEAFF. CDR3 in DNA: TGTGCCAGCAGCTCCGTACAGGGATTTACTGAAGCTTTCTTT.